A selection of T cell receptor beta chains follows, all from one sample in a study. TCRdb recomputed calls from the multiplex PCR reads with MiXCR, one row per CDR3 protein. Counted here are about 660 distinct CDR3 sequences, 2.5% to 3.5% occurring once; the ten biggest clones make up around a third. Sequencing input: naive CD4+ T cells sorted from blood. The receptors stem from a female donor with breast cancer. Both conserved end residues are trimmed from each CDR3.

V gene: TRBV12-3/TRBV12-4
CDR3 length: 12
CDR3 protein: ASSLIGTGSGYT

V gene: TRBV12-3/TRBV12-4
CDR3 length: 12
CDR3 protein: ASSSADRPNGYT

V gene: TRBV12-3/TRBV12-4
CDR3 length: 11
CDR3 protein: ASRGQGIVGYT

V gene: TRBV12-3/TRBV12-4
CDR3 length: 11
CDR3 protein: ASALEPNYGYT

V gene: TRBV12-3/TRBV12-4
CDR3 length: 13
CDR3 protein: ASRPLQGSNYGYT

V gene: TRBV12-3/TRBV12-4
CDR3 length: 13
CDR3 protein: ASSPQQGSNYGYT

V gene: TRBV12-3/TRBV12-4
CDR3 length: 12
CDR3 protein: ASGLQGSKGGYT

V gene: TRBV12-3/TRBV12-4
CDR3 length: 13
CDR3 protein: ASTLNRGRKDGYT

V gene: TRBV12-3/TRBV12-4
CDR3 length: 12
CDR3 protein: ASSPDREGDGYT

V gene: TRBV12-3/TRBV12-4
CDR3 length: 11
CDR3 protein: ASSRDRGYGYT

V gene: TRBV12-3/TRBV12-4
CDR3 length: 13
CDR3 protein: ASSRNRDGNYGYT

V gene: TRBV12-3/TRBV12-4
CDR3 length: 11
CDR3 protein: ASRATANYGYT

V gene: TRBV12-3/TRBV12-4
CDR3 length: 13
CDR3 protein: ASTRQGKGWRGYT

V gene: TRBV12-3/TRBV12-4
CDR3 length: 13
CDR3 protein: ASSWRRTGNYGYT

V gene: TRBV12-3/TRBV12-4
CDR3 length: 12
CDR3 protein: ASSLVLGIYGYT

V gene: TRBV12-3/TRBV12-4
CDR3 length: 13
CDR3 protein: ASSQTEQGLIGYT

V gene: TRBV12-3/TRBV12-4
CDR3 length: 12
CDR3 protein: ASRRRRDLGGYT

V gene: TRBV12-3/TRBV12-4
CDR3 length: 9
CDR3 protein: ASSLALGYT

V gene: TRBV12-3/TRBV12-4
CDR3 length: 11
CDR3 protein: ASSHERGYGYT

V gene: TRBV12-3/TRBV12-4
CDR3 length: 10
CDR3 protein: ASSLDRLGYT

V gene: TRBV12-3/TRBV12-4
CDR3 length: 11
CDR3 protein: ASSLDLASVYT

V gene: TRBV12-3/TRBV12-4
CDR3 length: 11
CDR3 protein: ASSWDRTYGYT

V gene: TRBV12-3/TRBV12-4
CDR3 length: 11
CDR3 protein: ASSADRVYGYT

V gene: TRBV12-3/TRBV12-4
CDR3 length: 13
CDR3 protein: ASRYNRANNYGYT

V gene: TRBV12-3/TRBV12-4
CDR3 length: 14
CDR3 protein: ASSFGTGPFVEGYT

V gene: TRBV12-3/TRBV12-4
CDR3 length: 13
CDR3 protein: ASSLYRNPNYGYT

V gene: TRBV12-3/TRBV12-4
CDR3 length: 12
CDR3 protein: ASSGDRQNYGYT

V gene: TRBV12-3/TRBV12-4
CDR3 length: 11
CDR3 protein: ASTIREAYGYT

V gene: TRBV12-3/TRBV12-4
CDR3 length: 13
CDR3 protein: ASSFTGDPNYGYT

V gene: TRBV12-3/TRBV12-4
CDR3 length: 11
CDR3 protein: ASSRTRSYGYT

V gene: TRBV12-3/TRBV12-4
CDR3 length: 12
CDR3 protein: ASSPGGSGRGYT

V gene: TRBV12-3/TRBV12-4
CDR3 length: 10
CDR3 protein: ASGDSPYGYT

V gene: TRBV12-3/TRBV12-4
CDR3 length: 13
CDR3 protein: ASKSGTGDNYGYT